This entry features one T cell receptor (beta chain) sequence. During its preparation, the TCRbeta library received unique molecular identifiers. Using its own MiXCR run on the PCR reads, TCRdb lists one record per CDR3 protein. The sample includes around 240,000 distinct CDR3 sequences, 9.7% of them seen just once. Per the germline V gene, CDR1 is DFQATT and CDR2 is SNEGSKA (reference sequence). The CDR3 sequence is 19 residues long. Trimming took 3 bases from V and 5 from J; bases not matched to a gene: 14. This entry is derived from a study of T-cell reconstitution after alpha-beta-depleted transplantation in children.

Sequences were derived from PBMCs from the stem cell graft donor, sampled from the stem cell graft. The TCR originated in a human donor who donated a stem cell graft to a child with SCID. The chain recombines TRBV20-1 with TRBJ2-2; 14 nucleotides match TRBD2. The CDR3 loop is CSARDAGTSGGAGTGELFF. For the CDR3, the DNA is TGCAGTGCTAGGGATGCCGGGACTAGCGGGGGAGCAGGGACCGGGGAGCTGTTTTTT.